This T cell receptor beta chain was recovered during a study of regulatory T cells in long-lasting Graves disease. Indicated time point: newly diagnosed GD, antithyroid drugs for less than 3 months. PBMC RNA served as the TCR library source. Arm-PCR of CDR3 regions and iRepertoire HTBI primers were the basis on which TCR beta libraries were built. TCRdb re-called the multiplex PCR reads through MiXCR, storing one row per CDR3 protein. The sample holds some 560,000 distinct CDR3 sequences, roughly a sixth seen once. Trimming took 6 bases from V and 0 from J, leaving 11 bases between them. The CDR3 has 14 residues. Germline V gives CDR1 MNHNS, CDR2 SASEGT. This sample was also put to use in a study of T cells in Graves' hyperthyroidism and ophthalmopathy. That paper adds: The definition of stable Graves' hyperthyroidism was no ophthalmopathy progression within 18 months.

The specimen comprised peripheral blood mononuclear cells (PBMCs), sampled at new diagnosis, from a patient treated with antithyroid drugs. This chain joins TRBV6-1 and TRBJ1-1, with a possible D match to TRBD1 (5 bases). The receptor was isolated from a woman aged 35-60 years with Graves disease. The CDR3 sequence: CASRDGGMNTEAFF. The CDR3 coding sequence is TGTGCCAGCAGGGATGGGGGAATGAACACTGAAGCTTTCTTT.